Detailed here is one TCR beta chain. Per the germline V gene, CDR1 is SGHRS and CDR2 is YFSETQ. The V end was cut by 0 bases, the J end by 4 bases, with 14 bases between. The CDR3 consists of 16 residues. Study processing details: Reference gene primer amplification gave nucleated cell count estimates. Clones were read by immunoSEQ multiplex PCR, and TCRdb kept only the in-frame ones, dropping some. That table gives V, J and clone size, and the DNA gave D and trimming. The data show about 140,000 clones, with 88% seen just once and 1.5% held by the top ten. This entry belongs to a study of blood T cell repertoires in COVID-19. Whole-study context: COVID-19 samples from acute and convalescent phases originated in the United States, Italy and Spain. The cDNA or gDNA used as material had been derived from T cells, B-cell-depleted T cells, or PBMCs.

Sequenced input: peripheral blood. This chain uses TRBV5-1 with TRBJ2-1; TRBD2 might be the D (7 bases). The receptor was derived from a woman aged 55-70 years with acute or convalescent COVID-19. The CDR3 nucleotides are TGCGCCAGCAGCTTGGCCTGGGGGGGGCCATACAATGAGCAGTTCTTC. This encodes CASSLAWGGPYNEQFF.